These T cell receptor beta chains were read from a single sample in a study of CD8 T cells in ankylosing spondylitis. In TCRdb, the 5' RACE reads were re-called with MiXCR into one record per CDR3 protein. The sample yields about 280,000 distinct CDR3 sequences, around 18% seen once. Input material: blood, either unsorted or a sorted T cell fraction (not recorded which). Receptors originate from a male donor with ankylosing spondylitis or in good health (not recorded which). The CDR3 runs from the conserved cysteine through the conserved F or W. A D gene is named only where the DNA matches it firmly. Expanded clones are given a class, and other clones once, few, many or no size at all.

. | TRBJ2-3 | TRBV5-1 | . | TGCGCCAGCAGCTTGGGCAACAGGGAAATGGCAGATACGCAGTATTTT | CASSLGNREMADTQYF
. | TRBJ2-2 | TRBV5-1 | . | TGCGCCAGCAGCCCGGCCCAGCCGAACACCGGGGAGCTGTTTTTT | CASSPAQPNTGELFF
. | TRBJ1-6 | TRBV12-3/TRBV12-4 | few | TGTGCCAGCAGTTTGGGTGGACCCCTCCACTTT | CASSLGGPLHF
. | TRBJ1-2 | TRBV20-1 | many | TGCAGTGCTAGAGATTACCGGGGGGCGGTCTATGGCTACACCTTC | CSARDYRGAVYGYTF
. | TRBJ2-5 | TRBV3-1 | . | TGTGCCAGCAGCCAAGATCCAACTCAGCAAGAGACCCAGTACTTC | CASSQDPTQQETQYF
. | TRBJ2-2 | TRBV5-1 | many | TGCGCCAGCAGCATACTAGACGCGGTCACCGGGGAGCTGTTTTTT | CASSILDAVTGELFF
. | TRBJ1-6 | TRBV4-2 | many | TGTGCCAGCAGCCAAGATCGAGGTGGAAATTCACCCCTCCACTTT | CASSQDRGGNSPLHF
. | TRBJ2-3 | TRBV5-1 | many | TGCGCCAGCAGCTTGGTAGGGTCCCCCACAGATACGCAGTATTTT | CASSLVGSPTDTQYF
. | TRBJ1-1 | TRBV5-1 | . | TGCGCCAGCAGCTTGGTGGTACCAGGGAAAGGCACTGAAGCTTTCTTT | CASSLVVPGKGTEAFF
TRBD1 | TRBJ2-1 | TRBV12-3/TRBV12-4 | many | TGTGCCAGCAGTTTACGACAGGGGTACAATGAGCAGTTCTTC | CASSLRQGYNEQFF
. | TRBJ1-3 | TRBV18 | . | TGTGCCAGCTCACCAGTCCAGGACCCCTCTGGAAACACCATATATTTT | CASSPVQDPSGNTIYF
. | TRBJ2-3 | TRBV12-3/TRBV12-4 | . | TGTGCCAGCAGGGCTAGGGGGGCTAGCACAGATACGCAGTATTTT | CASRARGASTDTQYF
. | TRBJ2-1 | TRBV11-2 | . | TGTGCCAGCAGCTTTGGGGGGCCAGACAATGAGCAGTTCTTC | CASSFGGPDNEQFF
TRBD1 | TRBJ2-2 | TRBV7-3 | few | TGTGCCAGCAGCTGGGGACAGATGGGCACCGGGGAGCTGTTTTTT | CASSWGQMGTGELFF
TRBD2 | TRBJ2-1 | TRBV20-1 | few | TGCAGTGCTTTAGGGGAGGGAGTGGATGAGCAGTTCTTC | CSALGEGVDEQFF
TRBD1 | TRBJ2-1 | TRBV6-1 | few | TGTGCCAGCACAGGGGGCGTGGGACACAATGAGCAGTTCTTC | CASTGGVGHNEQFF
. | TRBJ2-5 | TRBV7-6 | few | TGTGCCAGCAGCTTAGATCTTCTAGAGACCCAGTACTTC | CASSLDLLETQYF
TRBD2 | TRBJ2-2 | TRBV11-1 | few | TGTGCCAGCAGCTTCTCGCTAGCGGGGGGTAACACCGGGGAGCTGTTTTTT | CASSFSLAGGNTGELFF
. | TRBJ2-1 | TRBV12-1 | . | TGTGTCAGCAGCTTTTACCCCACTAGCGGGAGGACCAGCTCCTACAATGAGCAGTTCTTC | CVSSFYPTSGRTSSYNEQFF
TRBD2 | TRBJ2-3 | TRBV6-1 | many | TGTGCCAGCATCGTATCGGGGGGGAGCACAGATACGCAGTATTTT | CASIVSGGSTDTQYF
. | TRBJ2-5 | TRBV12-3/TRBV12-4 | few | TGTGCCAGCAGTTTTGCTTCGGGTGGTCGAGAGACCCAGTACTTC | CASSFASGGRETQYF
TRBD2 | TRBJ2-5 | TRBV20-1 | few | TGCAGTGCTAGCCCCGGGACTAGTGGGACCCAGTACTTC | CSASPGTSGTQYF
TRBD1 | TRBJ1-5 | TRBV4-2 | . | TGTGCCAGCAGCCCGCGATGGACAGGGTCGGGACAGCCCCAGCATTTT | CASSPRWTGSGQPQHF
. | TRBJ2-3 | TRBV20-1 | . | TGCAGTGCTCAAAGCTGGGACACAGATACGCAGTATTTT | CSAQSWDTDTQYF
. | TRBJ1-5 | TRBV7-2 | . | TGTGCCAGCAGCTTAGTCGTCTCGGGGGATCAGCCCCAGCATTTT | CASSLVVSGDQPQHF
TRBD1 | TRBJ2-1 | TRBV5-1 | few | TGCGCCAGCAGCTCCGGAGGGGACAGGGCCCATGAGCAGTTCTTC | CASSSGGDRAHEQFF
. | TRBJ2-3 | TRBV5-1 | . | TGCGCCAGCAGCTCCCCCCCTGATACGCAGTATTTT | CASSSPPDTQYF